This entry is about one T cell receptor (beta chain). The same CDR3 is also encoded by other DNA sequences in this sample. The length of the CDR3 is 15 residues. Trimming shortened V by 5 bases and J by 4 bases, and 12 bases separated the two germline ends. Germline CDR1 and CDR2: MNHEY and SVGAGI. Study processing details: Using reference gene primer amplification, nucleated cell counts were estimated. The protocol was immunoSEQ multiplex PCR, while the TCRdb copy is restricted to in-frame clones and leaves out a portion. That table is the source of V, J and clone size, and D and trimming were worked out from the DNA. Among about 380,000 clones listed, roughly 80% were seen once. This entry is derived from a study of blood T cell repertoires in COVID-19. Study background: Collection of acute and convalescent COVID-19 samples took place in the United States, Italy and Spain. In each case, the material was cDNA or gDNA derived from T cells, B-cell-depleted T cells, or PBMCs.

The specimen sequenced was peripheral blood. The chain recombines TRBV6-5 with TRBJ1-6, with D maybe TRBD1 (6 bases). The sequence was collected from a human donor with acute or convalescent COVID-19. The donor label of this sample is uncertain. This chain's CDR3 is CASSPGQRYNSPLHF. CDR3 nucleotides: TGTGCCAGCAGTCCCGGACAGCGGTATAATTCACCCCTCCACTTT.